This T cell receptor beta chain comes out of a study of a mutant IDH1 vaccine in newly diagnosed glioma. Study-wide context: Before enrollment, the patients had been treated with radiotherapy alone, temozolomide alone, or both together. Most of them had received both.

Germline values: CDR1 MGHRA, CDR2 YSYEKL. The CDR3 covers 15 residues. Trimming took 6 bases from V and 1 from J, leaving 15 bases between them. Comments on this clone: No antigen is known for it.

Time point indicated: week 47, end of study. One vaccine dose held 300 ug of mutant IDH1 20-mer peptide and came with topical imiquimod. Eight vaccinations reached patients in weeks 1, 3, 5, 7, 11, 15, 19 and 23. TCRdb keeps only in-frame clones here, not all; method: immunoSEQ multiplex PCR. In the table there are roughly 22,000 clones, 82% of which are singletons. This TCR was sampled from a man in his forties with glioma. Some clones in this sample may be carry-over from other donors' samples. The material sequenced was PBMCs, taken from a glioma patient whose treatment included an IDH1 peptide vaccine. The chain links TRBV4-1 to TRBJ1-1, with D uncertain. The DNA for the CDR3 is TGCGCCAGCAGAAGATTGGGCACGGGGAACACTGAAGCTTTCTTT. Its protein is CASRRLGTGNTEAFF.